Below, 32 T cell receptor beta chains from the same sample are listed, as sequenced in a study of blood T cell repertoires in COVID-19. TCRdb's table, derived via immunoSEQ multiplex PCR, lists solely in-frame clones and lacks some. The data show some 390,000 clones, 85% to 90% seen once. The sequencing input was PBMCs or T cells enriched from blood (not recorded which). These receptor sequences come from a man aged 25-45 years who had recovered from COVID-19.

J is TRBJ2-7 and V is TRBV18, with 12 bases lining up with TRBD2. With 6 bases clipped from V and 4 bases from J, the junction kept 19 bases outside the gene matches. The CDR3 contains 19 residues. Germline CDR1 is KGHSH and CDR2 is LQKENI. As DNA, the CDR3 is TGTGCCAGCTCCCTCCAGGAGGGTTTGACTAGCGGGAGTTGGTACGAGCAGTACTTC. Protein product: CASSLQEGLTSGSWYEQYF.

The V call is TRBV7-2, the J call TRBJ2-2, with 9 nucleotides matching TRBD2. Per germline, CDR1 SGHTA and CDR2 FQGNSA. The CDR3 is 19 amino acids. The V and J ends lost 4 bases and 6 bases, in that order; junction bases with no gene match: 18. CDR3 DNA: TGTGCCAGCAGCTACGGGGCGGGACTAGCCAGGTTTATTTCCGGGGAGCTGTTTTTT. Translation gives CASSYGAGLARFISGELFF.

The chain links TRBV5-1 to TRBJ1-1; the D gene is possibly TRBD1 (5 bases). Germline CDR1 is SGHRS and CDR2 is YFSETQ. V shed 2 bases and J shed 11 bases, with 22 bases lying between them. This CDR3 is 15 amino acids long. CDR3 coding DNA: TGCGCCAGCAGCTTTAATGCAGGGACGGCGGGGGAGGCTTTCTTT. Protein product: CASSFNAGTAGEAFF.

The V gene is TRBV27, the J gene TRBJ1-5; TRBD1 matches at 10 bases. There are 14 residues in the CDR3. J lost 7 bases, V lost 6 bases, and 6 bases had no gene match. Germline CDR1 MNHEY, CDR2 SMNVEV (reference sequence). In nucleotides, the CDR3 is TGTGCCAGCAGCCGACAGGGGGCAGGACAGCCCCAGCATTTT. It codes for CASSRQGAGQPQHF.

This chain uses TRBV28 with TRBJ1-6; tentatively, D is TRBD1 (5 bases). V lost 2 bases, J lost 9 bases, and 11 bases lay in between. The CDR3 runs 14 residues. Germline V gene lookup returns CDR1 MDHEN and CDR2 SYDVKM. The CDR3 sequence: CASSLSQGFSPLHF. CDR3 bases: TGTGCCAGCAGTTTAAGTCAGGGTTTTTCACCCCTCCACTTT.

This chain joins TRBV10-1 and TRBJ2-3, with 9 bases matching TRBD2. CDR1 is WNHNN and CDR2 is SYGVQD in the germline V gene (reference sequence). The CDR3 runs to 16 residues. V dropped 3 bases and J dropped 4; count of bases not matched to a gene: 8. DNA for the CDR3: TGCGCCAGCAGTGAAGGAAGCGGGAGGCTCTCAGATACGCAGTATTTT. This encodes CASSEGSGRLSDTQYF.

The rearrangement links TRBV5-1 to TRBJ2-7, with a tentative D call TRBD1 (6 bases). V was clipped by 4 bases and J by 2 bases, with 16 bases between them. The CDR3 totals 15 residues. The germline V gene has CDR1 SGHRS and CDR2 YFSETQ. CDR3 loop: CASSAPGQRPYEQYF. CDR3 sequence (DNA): TGCGCCAGCAGCGCCCCCGGACAGAGACCCTACGAGCAGTACTTC.

As DNA, the CDR3 is TGTGCCAGCAGCCTCCGGGAGACCGGGGAGCTGTTTTTT. Its protein is CASSLRETGELFF. The V call is TRBV3-1 (or the pseudogene TRBV3-2), the J call TRBJ2-2; D may be TRBD2 (6 bases). Trimming removed 4 bases at V and 5 bases at J, with 8 bases between. The V gene's germline CDR1 is LGHDT and CDR2 YNNKEL (reference sequence). The CDR3 sequence is 13 residues long.

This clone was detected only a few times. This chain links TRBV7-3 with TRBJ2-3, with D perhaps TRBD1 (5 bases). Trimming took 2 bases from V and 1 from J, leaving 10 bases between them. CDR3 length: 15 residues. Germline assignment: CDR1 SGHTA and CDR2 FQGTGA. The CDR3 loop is CASSLVAGRTDTQYF. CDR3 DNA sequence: TGTGCCAGCAGCTTAGTGGCAGGGCGCACAGATACGCAGTATTTT. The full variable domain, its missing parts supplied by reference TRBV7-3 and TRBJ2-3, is GAGVSQTPSNKVTEKGKYVELRCDPISGHTALYWYRQSLGQGPEFLIYFQGTGAADDSGLPNDRFFAVRPEGSVSTLKIQRTERGDSAVYLCASSLVAGRTDTQYFGPGTRLTVL.

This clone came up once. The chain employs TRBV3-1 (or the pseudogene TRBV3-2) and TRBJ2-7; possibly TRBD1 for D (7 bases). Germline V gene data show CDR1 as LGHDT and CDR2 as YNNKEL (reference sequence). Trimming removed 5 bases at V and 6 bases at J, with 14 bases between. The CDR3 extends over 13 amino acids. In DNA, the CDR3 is TGTGCCAGCAGCGCGGGACAGCGACGCGAGCAGTACTTC. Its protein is CASSAGQRREQYF.

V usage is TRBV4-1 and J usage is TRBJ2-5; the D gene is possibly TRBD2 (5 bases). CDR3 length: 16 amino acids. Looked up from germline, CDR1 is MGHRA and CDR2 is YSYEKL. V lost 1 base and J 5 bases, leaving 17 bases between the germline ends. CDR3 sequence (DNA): TGCGCCAGCAGCCAAGTTGGCGAAAGCACGGGGGAGACCCAGTACTTC. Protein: CASSQVGESTGETQYF.

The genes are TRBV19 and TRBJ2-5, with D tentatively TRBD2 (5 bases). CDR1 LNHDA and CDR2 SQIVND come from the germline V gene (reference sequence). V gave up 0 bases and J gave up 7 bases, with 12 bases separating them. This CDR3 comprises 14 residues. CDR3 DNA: TGTGCCAGTAGTATAGACCCTGGGAGTGGGACCCAGTACTTC. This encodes CASSIDPGSGTQYF.

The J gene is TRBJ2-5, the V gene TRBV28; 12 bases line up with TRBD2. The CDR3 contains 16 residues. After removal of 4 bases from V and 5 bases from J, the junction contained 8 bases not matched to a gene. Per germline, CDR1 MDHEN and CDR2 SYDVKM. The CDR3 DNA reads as TGTGCCAGCAGTTCCCCAAGGACTAGCGGGACCGAGACCCAGTACTTC. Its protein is CASSSPRTSGTETQYF.

The CDR3 bases are TGTGCCAGCAGTTTATATGGGACAGGGTCTTACGAGCAGTACTTC. Its protein product is CASSLYGTGSYEQYF. V and J are TRBV27 and TRBJ2-7, with 9 positions matching TRBD1. Germline values: CDR1 MNHEY, CDR2 SMNVEV (reference sequence). J lost 4 bases, V lost 1 base, and 5 bases had no gene match. The CDR3 has 15 residues.

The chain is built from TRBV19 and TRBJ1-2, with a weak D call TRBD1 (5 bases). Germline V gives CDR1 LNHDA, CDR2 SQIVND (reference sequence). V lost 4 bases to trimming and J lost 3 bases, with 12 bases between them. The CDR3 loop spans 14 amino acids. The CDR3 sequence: CASSTPGSDYGYTF. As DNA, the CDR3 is TGTGCCAGTAGTACCCCAGGGTCAGACTATGGCTACACCTTC. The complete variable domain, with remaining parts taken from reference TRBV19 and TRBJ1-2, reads DGGITQSPKYLFRKEGQNVTLSCEQNLNHDAMYWYRQDPGQGLRLIYYSQIVNDFQKGDIAEGYSVSREKKESFPLTVTSAQKNPTAFYLCASSTPGSDYGYTFGSGTRLTVV.

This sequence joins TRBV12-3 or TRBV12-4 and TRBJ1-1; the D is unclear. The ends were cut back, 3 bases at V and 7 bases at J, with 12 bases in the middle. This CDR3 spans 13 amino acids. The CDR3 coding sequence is TGTGCCAGCAGTTTGAACGGAGGGAGTGAAGCTTTCTTT. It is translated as CASSLNGGSEAFF.

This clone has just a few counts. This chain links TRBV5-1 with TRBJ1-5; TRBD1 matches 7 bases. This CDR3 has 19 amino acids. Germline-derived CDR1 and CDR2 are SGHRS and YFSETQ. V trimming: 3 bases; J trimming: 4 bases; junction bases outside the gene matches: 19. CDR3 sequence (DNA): TGCGCCAGCAGCTCCTCATACCTTCCCGGGACAGAAAATAATCAGCCCCAGCATTTT. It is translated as CASSSSYLPGTENNQPQHF.

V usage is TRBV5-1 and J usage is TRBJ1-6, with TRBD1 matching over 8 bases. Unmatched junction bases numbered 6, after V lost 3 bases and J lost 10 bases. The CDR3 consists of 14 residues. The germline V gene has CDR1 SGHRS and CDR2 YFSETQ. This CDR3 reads CASSSTGEVSPLHF. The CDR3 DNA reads TGCGCCAGCAGCTCGACAGGGGAGGTCTCACCCCTCCACTTT.

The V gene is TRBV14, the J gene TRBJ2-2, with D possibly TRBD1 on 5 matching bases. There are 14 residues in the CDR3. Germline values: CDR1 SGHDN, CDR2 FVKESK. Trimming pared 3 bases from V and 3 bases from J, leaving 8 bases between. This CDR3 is CASSQGRYTGELFF. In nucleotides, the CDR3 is TGTGCCAGCAGCCAGGGGCGGTACACCGGGGAGCTGTTTTTT. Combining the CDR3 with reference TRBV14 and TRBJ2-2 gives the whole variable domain EAGVTQFPSHSVIEKGQTVTLRCDPISGHDNLYWYRRVMGKEIKFLLHFVKESKQDESGMPNNRFLAERTGGTYSTLKVQPAELEDSGVYFCASSQGRYTGELFFGEGSRLTVL.

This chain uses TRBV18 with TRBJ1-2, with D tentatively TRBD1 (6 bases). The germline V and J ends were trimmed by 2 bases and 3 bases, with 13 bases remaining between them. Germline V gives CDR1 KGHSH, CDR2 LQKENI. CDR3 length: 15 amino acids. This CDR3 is CASSPSTGLDYGYTF. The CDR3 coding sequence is TGTGCCAGCTCACCATCAACAGGGCTGGACTATGGCTACACCTTC.

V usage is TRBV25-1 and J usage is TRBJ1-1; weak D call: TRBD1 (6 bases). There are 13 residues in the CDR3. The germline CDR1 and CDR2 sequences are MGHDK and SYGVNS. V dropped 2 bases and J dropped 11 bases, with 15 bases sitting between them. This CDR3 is CASSERVRGKAFF. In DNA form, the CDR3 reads TGTGCCAGCAGTGAACGAGTAAGGGGGAAGGCTTTCTTT.

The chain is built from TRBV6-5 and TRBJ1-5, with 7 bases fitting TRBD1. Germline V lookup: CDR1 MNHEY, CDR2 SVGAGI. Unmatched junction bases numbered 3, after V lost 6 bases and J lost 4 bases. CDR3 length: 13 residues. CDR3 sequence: CASRGQQNQPQHF. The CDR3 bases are TGTGCCAGCAGGGGACAGCAAAATCAGCCCCAGCATTTT.

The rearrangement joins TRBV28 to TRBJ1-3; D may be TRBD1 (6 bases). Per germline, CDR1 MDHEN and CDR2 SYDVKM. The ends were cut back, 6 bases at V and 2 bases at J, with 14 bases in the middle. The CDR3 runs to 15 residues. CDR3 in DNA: TGTGCCAGCAGCGACGCAGGACAGACTGGAAACACCATATATTTT. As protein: CASSDAGQTGNTIYF.

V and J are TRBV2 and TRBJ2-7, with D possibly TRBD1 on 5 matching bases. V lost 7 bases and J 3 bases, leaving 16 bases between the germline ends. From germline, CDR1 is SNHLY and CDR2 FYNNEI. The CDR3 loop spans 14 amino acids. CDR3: CASTRQGRYYEQYF. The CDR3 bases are TGTGCCAGCACCCGGCAGGGCCGCTACTACGAGCAGTACTTC.

CDR3 amino acids: CASSENSFEQFF. The CDR3 nucleotides read TGTGCCAGCAGCGAAAATAGCTTTGAGCAGTTCTTC. The chain employs TRBV7-2 and TRBJ2-1; no definite D call. Trimming removed 5 bases from V and 9 bases from J, with 11 bases in between. This CDR3 comprises 12 residues. The germline gives CDR1 SGHTA, CDR2 FQGNSA.

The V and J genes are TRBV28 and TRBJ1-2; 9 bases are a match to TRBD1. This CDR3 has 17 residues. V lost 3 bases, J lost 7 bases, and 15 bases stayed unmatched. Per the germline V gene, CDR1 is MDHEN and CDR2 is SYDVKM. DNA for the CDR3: TGTGCCAGCAGTTTTCTTTTTGGTCTGGGACAGGGAAGTGGCTACACCTTC. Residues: CASSFLFGLGQGSGYTF.

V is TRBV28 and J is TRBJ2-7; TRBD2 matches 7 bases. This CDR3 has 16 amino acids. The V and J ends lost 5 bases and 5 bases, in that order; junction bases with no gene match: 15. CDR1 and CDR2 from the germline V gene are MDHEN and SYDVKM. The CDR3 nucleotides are TGTGCCAGCAGTAGCGACTGGAGCGCGGGAGTACACGAGCAGTACTTC. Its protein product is CASSSDWSAGVHEQYF.

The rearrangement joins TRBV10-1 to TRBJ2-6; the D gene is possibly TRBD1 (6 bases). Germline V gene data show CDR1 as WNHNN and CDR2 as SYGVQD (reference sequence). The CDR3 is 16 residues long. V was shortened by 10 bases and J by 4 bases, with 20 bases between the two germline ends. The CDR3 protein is CANRVQANAGANVLTF. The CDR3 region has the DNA TGCGCCAACAGGGTGCAGGCCAACGCCGGGGCCAACGTCCTGACTTTC.

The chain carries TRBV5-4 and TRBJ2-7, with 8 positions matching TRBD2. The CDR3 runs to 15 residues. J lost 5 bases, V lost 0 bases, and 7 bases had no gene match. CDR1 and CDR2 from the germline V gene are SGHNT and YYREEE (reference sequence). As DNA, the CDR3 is TGTGCCAGCAGCTTGGAAGGCGGGAGGTCTCACGAGCAGTACTTC. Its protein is CASSLEGGRSHEQYF.

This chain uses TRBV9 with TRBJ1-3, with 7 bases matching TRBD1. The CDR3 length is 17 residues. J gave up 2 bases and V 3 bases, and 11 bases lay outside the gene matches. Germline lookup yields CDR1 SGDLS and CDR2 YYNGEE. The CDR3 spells CASSESIRQGTGNTIYF. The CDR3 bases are TGTGCCAGCAGCGAATCAATTAGACAGGGTACTGGAAACACCATATATTTT. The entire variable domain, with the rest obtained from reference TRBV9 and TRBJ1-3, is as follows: DSGVTQTPKHLITATGQRVTLRCSPRSGDLSVYWYQQSLDQGLQFLIQYYNGEERAKGNILERFSAQQFPDLHSELNLSSLELGDSALYFCASSESIRQGTGNTIYFGEGSWLTVV.

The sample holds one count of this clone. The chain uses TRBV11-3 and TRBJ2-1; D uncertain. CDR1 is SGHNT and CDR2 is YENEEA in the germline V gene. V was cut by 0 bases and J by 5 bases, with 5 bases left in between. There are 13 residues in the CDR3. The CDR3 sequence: CASSLDVDNEQFF. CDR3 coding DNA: TGTGCCAGCAGCTTAGATGTCGACAATGAGCAGTTCTTC. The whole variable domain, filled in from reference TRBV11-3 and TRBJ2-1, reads EAGVVQSPRYKIIEKKQPVAFWCNPISGHNTLYWYLQNLGQGPELLIRYENEEAVDDSQLPKDRFSAERLKGVDSTLKIQPAELGDSAVYLCASSLDVDNEQFFGPGTRLTVL.

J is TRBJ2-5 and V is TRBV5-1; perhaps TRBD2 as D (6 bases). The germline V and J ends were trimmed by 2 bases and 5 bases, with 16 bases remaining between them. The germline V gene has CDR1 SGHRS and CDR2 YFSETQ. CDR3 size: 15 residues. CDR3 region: CASSLGLGRGETQYF. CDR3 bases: TGCGCCAGCAGCTTAGGGCTGGGGCGGGGCGAGACCCAGTACTTC.